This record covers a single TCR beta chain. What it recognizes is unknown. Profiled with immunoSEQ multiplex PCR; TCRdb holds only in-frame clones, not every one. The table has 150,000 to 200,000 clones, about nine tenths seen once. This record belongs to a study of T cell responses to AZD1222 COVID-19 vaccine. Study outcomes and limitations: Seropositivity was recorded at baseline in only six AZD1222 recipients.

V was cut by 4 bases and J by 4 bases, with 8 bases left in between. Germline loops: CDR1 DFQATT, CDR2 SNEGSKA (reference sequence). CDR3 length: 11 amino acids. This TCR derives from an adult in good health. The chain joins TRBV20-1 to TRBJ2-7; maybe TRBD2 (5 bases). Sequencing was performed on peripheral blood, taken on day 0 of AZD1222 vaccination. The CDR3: CSATGRYEQYF. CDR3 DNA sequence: TGCAGTGCTACGGGAAGGTACGAGCAGTACTTC.